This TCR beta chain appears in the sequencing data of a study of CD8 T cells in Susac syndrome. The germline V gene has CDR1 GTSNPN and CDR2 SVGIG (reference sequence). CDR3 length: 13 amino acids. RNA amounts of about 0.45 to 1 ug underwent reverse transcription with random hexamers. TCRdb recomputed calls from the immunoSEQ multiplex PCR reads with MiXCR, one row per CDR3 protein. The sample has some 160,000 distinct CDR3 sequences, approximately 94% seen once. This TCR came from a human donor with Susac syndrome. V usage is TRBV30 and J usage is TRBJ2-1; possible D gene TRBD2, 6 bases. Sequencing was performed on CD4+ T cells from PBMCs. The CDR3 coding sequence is TGTGCGACGGGGGTAGGGTCCTACAATGAGCAGTTCTTC. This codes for CATGVGSYNEQFF.